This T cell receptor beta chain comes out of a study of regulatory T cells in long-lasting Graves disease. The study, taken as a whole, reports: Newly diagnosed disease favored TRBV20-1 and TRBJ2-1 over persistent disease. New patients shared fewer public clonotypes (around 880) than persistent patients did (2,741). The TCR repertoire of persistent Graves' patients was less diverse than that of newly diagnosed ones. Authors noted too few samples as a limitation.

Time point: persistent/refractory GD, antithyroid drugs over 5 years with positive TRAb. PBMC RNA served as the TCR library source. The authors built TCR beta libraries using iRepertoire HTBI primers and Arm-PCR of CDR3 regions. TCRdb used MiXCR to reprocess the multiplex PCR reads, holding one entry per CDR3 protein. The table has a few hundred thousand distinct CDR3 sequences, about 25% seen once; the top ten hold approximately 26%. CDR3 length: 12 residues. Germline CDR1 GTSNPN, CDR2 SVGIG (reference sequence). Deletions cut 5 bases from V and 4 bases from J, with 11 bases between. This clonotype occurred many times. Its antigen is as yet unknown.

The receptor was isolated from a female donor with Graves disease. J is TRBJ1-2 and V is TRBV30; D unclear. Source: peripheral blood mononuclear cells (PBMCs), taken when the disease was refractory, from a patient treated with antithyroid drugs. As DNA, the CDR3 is TGTGCCTGGGGAGACACTCCCTATGGCTACACCTTC. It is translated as CAWGDTPYGYTF.